This TCR beta chain was profiled in a study of T cells in Graves' hyperthyroidism and ophthalmopathy. The CDR3 sequence is 14 residues long. Germline V lookup: CDR1 LNHNV, CDR2 YYDKDF (reference sequence). V lost 4 bases and J lost 0, with 9 bases in between. TCR beta CDR3 regions were amplified from RNA. The HTBI primer set was used in a first-round RT-PCR of the TCR CDR3. One entry per CDR3 protein results from TCRdb running MiXCR on the multiplex PCR reads. Of 660,000 or so distinct CDR3 sequences in the sample, over 40% were seen once. Diagnoses were made from clinical symptoms, serum measures (thyroxine and TRAb), thyroid ultrasound and orbital computed tomography.

The chain combines TRBV15 with TRBJ1-2, with TRBD1 as a possible D gene (6 bases). The receptor was isolated from an adult man with Graves' disease, either hyperthyroidism or ophthalmopathy (not recorded which). The specimen sequenced was peripheral blood or thyroid tissue (not recorded which). The CDR3 sequence: CATSTYRANYGYTF. The CDR3 DNA reads TGTGCCACCAGCACATACAGGGCTAACTATGGCTACACCTTC.